The 24 T cell receptor beta chains reported below all come from one sample, sequenced in a study of cytomegalovirus exposure and HLA in healthy donors. 13 Jbeta primers and 60 Vbeta primers were used for the PCR. The assay was immunoSEQ multiplex PCR, and TCRdb's table has in-frame clones only and misses some. The table includes about 130,000 clones, about three quarters detected once. The specimen sequenced was PBMCs. The receptors originated from a woman aged 60-75 years in good health and CMV-seropositive.

CDR3 sequence reads: CASSVDSVDEQYF. The CDR3 DNA reads as TGTGCCAGCAGCGTAGACTCGGTTGACGAGCAGTACTTC. The chain is built from TRBV9 and TRBJ2-7; D remains unclear. The length of the CDR3 is 13 residues. CDR1 is SGDLS and CDR2 is YYNGEE in the germline V gene. V was clipped by 0 bases and J by 5 bases, with 9 bases between them. The full variable domain, its missing parts supplied by reference TRBV9 and TRBJ2-7, is DSGVTQTPKHLITATGQRVTLRCSPRSGDLSVYWYQQSLDQGLQFLIQYYNGEERAKGNILERFSAQQFPDLHSELNLSSLELGDSALYFCASSVDSVDEQYFGPGTRLTVT.

This clone was counted a single time. The rearrangement joins TRBV5-1 to TRBJ2-6; D perhaps matches TRBD1 (6 bases). V lost 3 bases, J lost 2 bases, and 12 bases lay in between. This CDR3 region has 16 residues. CDR1 SGHRS and CDR2 YFSETQ come from the germline V gene. The DNA for the CDR3 is TGCGCCAGCAGCTCTACCGGGACAACTGGGGCCAACGTCCTGACTTTC. Translation: CASSSTGTTGANVLTF.

The chain combines TRBV5-1 with TRBJ2-1, with D possibly TRBD2 on 5 matching bases. Trimming left V 0 bases short and J 5 bases short, with 12 bases between. This CDR3 is built from 15 residues. Germline CDR1 SGHRS, CDR2 YFSETQ. The CDR3 loop is CASSLATTRNNEQFF. The CDR3 region has the DNA TGCGCCAGCAGCTTGGCGACTACCAGAAACAATGAGCAGTTCTTC.

The J gene is TRBJ2-5, the V gene TRBV5-1; TRBD1 agrees at 10 bases. This CDR3 has 16 residues. Germline V gives CDR1 SGHRS, CDR2 YFSETQ. J lost 2 bases, V lost 3 bases, and 7 bases had no gene match. The CDR3: CASSSGWGQGQETQYF. In DNA form, the CDR3 reads TGCGCCAGCAGCTCAGGCTGGGGACAGGGGCAAGAGACCCAGTACTTC.

The chain joins TRBV19 to TRBJ2-5; 7 nucleotides line up with TRBD1. After removal of 4 bases from V and 3 bases from J, the junction contained 14 bases not matched to a gene. This CDR3 contains 17 residues. The germline V gene has CDR1 LNHDA and CDR2 SQIVND (reference sequence). CDR3 DNA: TGTGCCAGTAGTACCTTCACCGGGACAGCGACGGAAGAGACCCAGTACTTC. It encodes CASSTFTGTATEETQYF.

This chain joins TRBV19 and TRBJ1-5; D may be TRBD1 (6 bases). The V and J ends lost 6 bases and 0 bases respectively, with 12 bases between them. This CDR3 spans 15 amino acids. CDR1 LNHDA and CDR2 SQIVND come from the germline V gene (reference sequence). The CDR3 DNA sequence: TGTGCCAGTAGACTTGACAGGTTTAGCAATCAGCCCCAGCATTTT. Translating gives CASRLDRFSNQPQHF.

The chain has TRBV13 and TRBJ1-4; 9 nucleotides line up with TRBD1. J gave up 3 bases and V 2 bases, and 7 bases lay outside the gene matches. The V gene's germline CDR1 is PRHDT and CDR2 FYEKMQ (reference sequence). The length of the CDR3 is 17 residues. The CDR3 loop reads CASSLRVQGAANEKLFF. The CDR3 nucleotides read TGTGCCAGCAGCTTAAGGGTACAGGGGGCAGCTAATGAAAAACTGTTTTTT.

The chain uses TRBV19 and TRBJ2-6; D gene uncertain. This CDR3 is 17 amino acids long. V lost 1 base and J 0 bases, leaving 10 bases between the germline ends. CDR1 LNHDA and CDR2 SQIVND come from the germline V gene (reference sequence). The CDR3 DNA follows: TGTGCCAGTAGTATAGGCCCGCGGTACTCTGGGGCCAACGTCCTGACTTTC. Protein: CASSIGPRYSGANVLTF.

This clone was observed a single time. V is TRBV11-3 and J is TRBJ1-1; TRBD1 might be the D (5 bases). Trimming stripped 4 bases from V and 9 bases from J, with 12 bases between. The CDR3 is 12 residues long. In germline, CDR1 is SGHNT, CDR2 YENEEA. CDR3 in amino acids: CASSSSGGKAFF. The DNA of the CDR3 is TGTGCCAGCAGCTCTTCCGGGGGTAAAGCTTTCTTT. The variable domain in full, completed from reference TRBV11-3 and TRBJ1-1, reads EAGVVQSPRYKIIEKKQPVAFWCNPISGHNTLYWYLQNLGQGPELLIRYENEEAVDDSQLPKDRFSAERLKGVDSTLKIQPAELGDSAVYLCASSSSGGKAFFGQGTRLTVV.

This chain joins TRBV2 and TRBJ2-2, with 8 bases fitting TRBD1. This CDR3 comprises 17 residues. Germline trimming cut 4 bases from V and 3 bases from J; bases unmatched to any gene: 10. CDR1 is SNHLY and CDR2 is FYNNEI in the germline V gene. DNA of the CDR3: TGTGCCAGCAGTGTCAGTCGCAGGGGGCAGGACACCGGGGAGCTGTTTTTT. Its protein is CASSVSRRGQDTGELFF.

V gene TRBV29-1 combines with J gene TRBJ1-3; tentative D call: TRBD1 (5 bases). Germline assignment: CDR1 SQVTM and CDR2 ANQGSEA. This CDR3 is 15 amino acids long. The V and J ends lost 5 bases and 0 bases respectively, with 14 bases between them. CDR3 residues: CSVTTGTHSGNTIYF. The CDR3 nucleotides read TGCAGCGTTACAACCGGGACTCACTCTGGAAACACCATATATTTT.

This chain connects TRBV7-9 to TRBJ2-4, with a weak D call TRBD2 (5 bases). The germline CDR1 and CDR2 sequences are SEHNR and FQNEAQ (reference sequence). This CDR3 region has 15 residues. V dropped 1 base and J dropped 11 bases, with 18 bases sitting between them. CDR3 amino acids: CASSLGRRASGFQYF. The DNA for the CDR3 is TGTGCCAGCAGCTTAGGTCGACGGGCCTCGGGATTTCAGTACTTC.

This clone appeared a single time. The gene calls are TRBV29-1 and TRBJ2-2, with D possibly matching TRBD2 (5 bases). The CDR3 is 12 amino acids. The ends were cut back, 6 bases at V and 5 bases at J, with 10 bases in the middle. Germline loops: CDR1 SQVTM, CDR2 ANQGSEA. CDR3 sequence reads: CSVERRTGELFF. CDR3 sequence (DNA): TGCAGCGTGGAAAGGAGGACCGGGGAGCTGTTTTTT.

This clone has only a few counts. Distinct nucleotide sequences in the sample also encode this CDR3. The chain is built from TRBV5-1 and TRBJ1-2; D ambiguous. The CDR3 consists of 12 residues. Germline V gene sequence: CDR1 SGHRS, CDR2 YFSETQ. The V gene lost 0 bases and the J gene lost 4 bases, with 4 bases spanning the gap. Here the CDR3 DNA reads TGCGCCAGCAGCTTGGCCAGCTATGGCTACACCTTC. Translating it yields CASSLASYGYTF.

The chain carries TRBV28 and TRBJ2-7; perhaps TRBD1 as D (5 bases). The CDR3 runs to 12 residues. The ends were cut back, 5 bases at V and 4 bases at J, with 9 bases in the middle. Germline loops: CDR1 MDHEN, CDR2 SYDVKM. The chain's CDR3 is CASSGAVYEQYF. The CDR3 DNA is TGTGCCAGCAGTGGGGCAGTTTACGAGCAGTACTTC.

V gene TRBV7-2 combines with J gene TRBJ1-5, with a tentative D call TRBD1 (6 bases). Trimming cost V 7 bases and J 6 bases, with 19 bases left between them. This CDR3 spans 15 amino acids. The V gene's germline CDR1 is SGHTA and CDR2 FQGNSA. The CDR3 sequence is CASNSGPGGGQPQHF. The CDR3 bases are TGTGCCAGCAACTCAGGACCGGGGGGCGGTCAGCCCCAGCATTTT. The full variable domain, its missing parts supplied by reference TRBV7-2 and TRBJ1-5, is GAGVSQSPSNKVTEKGKDVELRCDPISGHTALYWYRQSLGQGLEFLIYFQGNSAPDKSGLPSDRFSAERTGGSVSTLTIQRTQQEDSAVYLCASNSGPGGGQPQHFGDGTRLSIL.

The chain carries TRBV11-2 and TRBJ1-5, with 7 nucleotides matching TRBD1. Per germline, CDR1 SGHAT and CDR2 FQNNGV. The CDR3 spans 14 residues. V lost 5 bases, J lost 6 bases, and 7 bases stayed unmatched. The CDR3 DNA follows: TGTGCCAGCAGCGCACACAGGGGAGGTCAGCCCCAGCATTTT. It yields the protein CASSAHRGGQPQHF.

The chain has TRBV20-1 and TRBJ2-3; a possible D gene is TRBD1 (5 bases). This CDR3 region has 11 residues. Germline V CDR1 and CDR2: DFQATT, SNEGSKA (reference sequence). This chain's CDR3 is CTGSREGTQYF. CDR3 DNA: TGCACCGGGTCCAGGGAAGGTACGCAGTATTTT.

This sequence joins TRBV6-6 and TRBJ1-3; D might be TRBD1 (6 bases). Trimming took off 6 bases at V and 2 bases at J, with 14 bases between the two ends. Germline V CDR1 and CDR2: MNHNY, SVGAGI (reference sequence). The CDR3 has 15 residues. CDR3 loop: CASSQTGFTGNTIYF. CDR3 nucleotides: TGTGCCAGCAGCCAAACAGGGTTCACTGGAAACACCATATATTTT.

This chain links TRBV20-1 with TRBJ2-7, with TRBD2 as a possible D gene (5 bases). CDR1 DFQATT and CDR2 SNEGSKA come from the germline V gene (reference sequence). The CDR3 is 11 amino acids. V was clipped by 6 bases and J by 0 bases, with 6 bases between them. This chain's CDR3 is CSAGVSYEQYF. CDR3 nucleotide sequence: TGCAGTGCCGGGGTCTCCTACGAGCAGTACTTC.

The DNA of the CDR3 is TGTGCCAGCTCACCGAGCCCCGGAGGCAATGAGCAGTTCTTC. Encoded protein: CASSPSPGGNEQFF. The V gene is TRBV18, the J gene TRBJ2-1, with D possibly matching TRBD2 (5 bases). The CDR3 has 14 amino acids. CDR1 and CDR2 (germline): KGHSH, LQKENI. Between the trimmed V and J ends, which lost 3 bases and 6 bases, there was a span of 12 bases.

The rearrangement uses TRBV5-1 and TRBJ2-3; perhaps TRBD2 as D (6 bases). The V gene's germline CDR1 is SGHRS and CDR2 YFSETQ. The germline V and J ends were trimmed by 4 bases and 6 bases, with 18 bases remaining between them. The CDR3 is 15 residues long. CDR3 sequence (DNA): TGCGCCAGCAGCCCAGCGCTAGCGATTACGGATACGCAGTATTTT. This codes for CASSPALAITDTQYF.

This clone was counted a few times. The chain uses TRBV11-3 and TRBJ2-7; no clear D gene. Germline V lookup: CDR1 SGHNT, CDR2 YENEEA. The CDR3 loop spans 16 amino acids. V lost 0 bases and J lost 3, with 15 bases in between. CDR3 protein: CASSLDPLTVNYEQYF. DNA for the CDR3: TGTGCCAGCAGCTTAGATCCCTTAACTGTTAACTACGAGCAGTACTTC.

This clone was counted once. The CDR3 DNA sequence: TGTGCCAGCAGCGGCGGACAGGGGTCGTATCAGCCCCAGCATTTT. Encoded protein: CASSGGQGSYQPQHF. This chain connects TRBV9 to TRBJ1-5, with 9 bases lining up with TRBD1. V lost 3 bases to trimming and J lost 5 bases; unmatched junction nucleotides: 6. Looked up from germline, CDR1 is SGDLS and CDR2 is YYNGEE. The CDR3 sequence is 15 residues long.